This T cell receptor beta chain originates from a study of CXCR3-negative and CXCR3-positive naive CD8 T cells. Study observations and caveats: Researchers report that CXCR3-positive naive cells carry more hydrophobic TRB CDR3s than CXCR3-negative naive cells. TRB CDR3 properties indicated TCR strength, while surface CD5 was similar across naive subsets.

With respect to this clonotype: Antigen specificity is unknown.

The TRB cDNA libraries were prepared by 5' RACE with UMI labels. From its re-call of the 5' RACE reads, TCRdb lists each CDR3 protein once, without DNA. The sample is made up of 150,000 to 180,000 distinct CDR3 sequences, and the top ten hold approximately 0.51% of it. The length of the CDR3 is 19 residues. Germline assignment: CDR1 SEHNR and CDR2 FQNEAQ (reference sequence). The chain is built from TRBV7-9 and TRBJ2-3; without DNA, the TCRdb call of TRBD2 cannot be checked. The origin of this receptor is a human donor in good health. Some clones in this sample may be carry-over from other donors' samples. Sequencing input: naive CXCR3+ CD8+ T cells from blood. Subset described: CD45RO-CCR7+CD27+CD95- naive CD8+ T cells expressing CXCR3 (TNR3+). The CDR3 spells CASSLEQRGATPSTDTQYF. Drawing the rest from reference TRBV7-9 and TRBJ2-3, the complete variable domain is DTGVSQNPRHKITKRGQNVTFRCDPISEHNRLYWYRQTLGQGPEFLTYFQNEAQLEKSRLLSDRFSAERPKGSFSTLEIQRTEQGDSAMYLCASSLEQRGATPSTDTQYFGPGTRLTVL.